The 27 T cell receptor beta chains listed next were all sequenced from one sample in a study of shared clonotypes between healthy human individuals. Clones were read by immunoSEQ multiplex PCR, and TCRdb kept only the in-frame ones, dropping some. The sample contains around 1.4 million clones, approximately 98.5% of which appear only once. The sample comprised naive CD4+ T cells sorted from blood. Subset denoted: CD45RA+ positively selected. The receptors originated from a man aged 25 to 45 in good health.

This clone was observed once. The chain recombines TRBV2 with TRBJ2-7, with D possibly being TRBD2 (6 bases). This CDR3 contains 12 residues. Germline V gene data show CDR1 as SNHLY and CDR2 as FYNNEI. V was clipped by 6 bases and J by 4 bases, with 10 bases between them. The CDR3 nucleotides are TGTGCCAGCAGCCGGGAGTCTTACGAGCAGTACTTC. The encoded protein is CASSRESYEQYF.

This chain joins TRBV9 and TRBJ1-1, with a tentative D call TRBD1 (6 bases). V lost 4 bases, J lost 7 bases, and 14 bases lay in between. Germline V lookup: CDR1 SGDLS, CDR2 YYNGEE. The CDR3 is 13 amino acids. CDR3: CASSPTGAVEAFF. The CDR3 coding sequence is TGTGCCAGCAGCCCCACGGGGGCGGTTGAAGCTTTCTTT. Based on the CDR3 plus reference TRBV9 and TRBJ1-1, the full variable domain is DSGVTQTPKHLITATGQRVTLRCSPRSGDLSVYWYQQSLDQGLQFLIQYYNGEERAKGNILERFSAQQFPDLHSELNLSSLELGDSALYFCASSPTGAVEAFFGQGTRLTVV.

The chain combines TRBV29-1 with TRBJ2-3; 10 bases agree with TRBD2. The germline V gene has CDR1 SQVTM and CDR2 ANQGSEA. The ends lost 7 bases at V and 5 bases at J; junction bases unmatched: 15. This CDR3 spans 16 amino acids. The chain's CDR3 is CSAFGLADPRVDTQYF. DNA for the CDR3: TGCAGCGCCTTTGGACTAGCGGACCCGCGGGTAGATACGCAGTATTTT.

The gene calls are TRBV25-1 and TRBJ2-3; D unresolved. CDR1 is MGHDK and CDR2 is SYGVNS in the germline V gene. The CDR3 contains 15 residues. Trimming took 2 bases from V and 11 from J, leaving 20 bases between them. The CDR3 is CASSERVGLSSKQYF. The CDR3 DNA sequence: TGTGCCAGCAGTGAAAGGGTGGGCCTTAGCTCAAAGCAGTATTTT.

V is TRBV2 and J is TRBJ2-3; D ambiguous. The CDR3 loop spans 12 amino acids. Germline V gene lookup returns CDR1 SNHLY and CDR2 FYNNEI. V was shortened by 5 bases and J by 1 base, with 4 bases between the two germline ends. The CDR3 reads CASSLRTDTQYF. The CDR3 nucleotides are TGTGCCAGCAGTCTACGCACAGATACGCAGTATTTT.

This clone appeared once. The chain recombines TRBV27 with TRBJ1-5; 8 nucleotides agree with TRBD1. V lost 6 bases to trimming and J lost 0 bases; unmatched junction nucleotides: 4. Germline V gene lookup returns CDR1 MNHEY and CDR2 SMNVEV (reference sequence). The CDR3 length is 15 residues. For the CDR3, the DNA is TGTGCCAGCAGGGGGACAGGATATAGCAATCAGCCCCAGCATTTT. Its translation: CASRGTGYSNQPQHF.

The CDR3, as DNA: TGTGCCAGCAGCCTGACCGAGAGGGGCAGGCAGCCCCAGCATTTT. Protein: CASSLTERGRQPQHF. The rearrangement joins TRBV28 to TRBJ1-5; D may be TRBD1 (5 bases). Germline CDR1 MDHEN, CDR2 SYDVKM. Trimming removed 6 bases from V and 7 bases from J, with 19 bases in between. The length of the CDR3 is 15 residues.

The chain joins TRBV10-1 to TRBJ1-1; 9 nucleotides agree with TRBD1. Germline V gives CDR1 WNHNN, CDR2 SYGVQD (reference sequence). The V and J ends lost 5 bases and 1 base, in that order; junction bases with no gene match: 2. CDR3 length: 14 residues. The chain's CDR3 is CASSLGQGNTEAFF. The CDR3 nucleotides are TGCGCCAGCAGTTTGGGACAGGGGAACACTGAAGCTTTCTTT.

Only one count was recorded for this clone. The CDR3 loop reads CASRREKLFF. The CDR3 coding sequence is TGTGCCAGTAGGCGTGAAAAACTGTTTTTT. This chain links TRBV19 with TRBJ1-4; D ambiguous. CDR1 is LNHDA and CDR2 is SQIVND in the germline V gene (reference sequence). The CDR3 extends over 10 amino acids. Trimming left V 6 bases short and J 7 bases short, with 3 bases between.

This rearrangement joins TRBV7-8 to TRBJ2-7, with 13 nucleotides matching TRBD2. Germline CDR1 and CDR2: SGHVS and FQNEAQ. This CDR3 contains 17 residues. Trimming at V came to 3 bases and at J to 9 bases, leaving 14 bases not matched to a gene. CDR3 coding DNA: TGTGCCAGCAGCTTCGGGACTAGCGGGATCTCTACGAGGGGGCAGTACTTC. Encoded protein: CASSFGTSGISTRGQYF.

This chain joins TRBV2 and TRBJ2-7; 7 positions match TRBD1. This CDR3 has 16 amino acids. V lost 6 bases, J lost 1 base, and 12 bases stayed unmatched. The germline CDR1 and CDR2 sequences are SNHLY and FYNNEI. CDR3 nucleotides: TGTGCCAGCAGGAACAAAGGGGGCGCGAGATCCTACGAGCAGTACTTC. Its protein product is CASRNKGGARSYEQYF.

This chain uses TRBV5-1 with TRBJ2-7; possibly TRBD2 for D (6 bases). The CDR3 runs to 14 residues. Germline assignment: CDR1 SGHRS and CDR2 YFSETQ. Trimming shortened V by 4 bases and J by 2 bases, and 13 bases separated the two germline ends. CDR3 in amino acids: CASSHGGGTYEQYF. CDR3 sequence (DNA): TGCGCCAGCAGCCATGGTGGAGGGACCTACGAGCAGTACTTC.

The CDR3 nucleotides are TGTGCCAGCTCCCCAGACCCGGGACAGGGGATTTTGGAGCAGTACTTC. As protein: CASSPDPGQGILEQYF. This chain joins TRBV18 and TRBJ2-7; 10 bases align to TRBD1. V gave up 6 bases and J gave up 7 bases; unmatched junction bases: 15. Germline CDR1 KGHSH, CDR2 LQKENI. The CDR3 length is 16 residues.

This sequence joins TRBV6-5 and TRBJ2-3; D is perhaps TRBD1 (5 bases). Trimming cost V 4 bases and J 4 bases, with 15 bases left between them. CDR3 length: 15 amino acids. CDR1 and CDR2 from the germline V gene are MNHEY and SVGAGI. CDR3 coding DNA: TGTGCCAGCAGTTTCTTCCCTCAAGGGGCAGATACGCAGTATTTT. Protein sequence: CASSFFPQGADTQYF.

Details on this clone: Different DNA sequences within this sample yield the same CDR3. The chain links TRBV18 to TRBJ2-1; perhaps TRBD2 as D (5 bases). The V end lost 2 bases, the J end lost 0 bases, and 5 bases lay between the germline ends. CDR1 and CDR2 (germline): KGHSH, LQKENI. The CDR3 consists of 14 residues. CDR3 protein: CASSPGSSYNEQFF. CDR3 DNA sequence: TGTGCCAGCTCACCAGGGAGCTCCTACAATGAGCAGTTCTTC.

J is TRBJ2-6 and V is TRBV9; 8 nucleotides align to TRBD1. CDR1 and CDR2 (germline): SGDLS, YYNGEE. The trim removed 3 bases at V and 0 bases at J, leaving 11 bases unmatched. This CDR3 has 19 residues. CDR3 sequence: CASSGDRRDRISGANVLTF. CDR3 DNA sequence: TGTGCCAGCAGCGGAGACCGCAGGGACAGGATCTCTGGGGCCAACGTCCTGACTTTC.

The chain is built from TRBV5-4 and TRBJ2-7; a weak D match, TRBD2 (6 bases). The germline CDR1 and CDR2 sequences are SGHNT and YYREEE (reference sequence). CDR3 length: 15 amino acids. V dropped 4 bases and J dropped 0 bases, with 14 bases sitting between them. The CDR3 DNA reads as TGTGCCAGCAGCCGGGTCGGGGGAAGCTCCTACGAGCAGTACTTC. Translating it yields CASSRVGGSSYEQYF.

CDR3 protein: CASSTGASPYGYTF. CDR3 DNA: TGCGCCAGCAGCACAGGAGCTAGTCCCTATGGCTACACCTTC. The chain couples TRBV5-1 to TRBJ1-2; the D gene is possibly TRBD1 (5 bases). The CDR3 runs to 14 residues. Germline V gives CDR1 SGHRS, CDR2 YFSETQ. Trimming removed 4 bases at V and 4 bases at J, with 14 bases between.

For this clone: Other DNA sequences in the sample encode the same CDR3. The chain carries TRBV25-1 and TRBJ1-4; D remains ambiguous. The CDR3 has 11 residues. V was pared by 6 bases and J by 7 bases, with 6 bases between. Per germline, CDR1 MGHDK and CDR2 SYGVNS. The CDR3 region is CASSVGEKLFF. The DNA for the CDR3 is TGTGCCAGCAGCGTGGGTGAAAAACTGTTTTTT.

The chain couples TRBV19 to TRBJ2-1; unclear D gene. The V gene's germline CDR1 is LNHDA and CDR2 SQIVND (reference sequence). V was trimmed by 6 bases and J by 1 base, leaving 10 bases between them. The CDR3 loop spans 14 amino acids. CDR3 nucleotide sequence: TGTGCCAGTAGCGGTAACCCATCCTACAATGAGCAGTTCTTC. Residues: CASSGNPSYNEQFF.

This clone has just one count. V and J are TRBV18 and TRBJ2-7; D is possibly TRBD1 or TRBD2 (5 bases each). Trimming pared 4 bases from V and 2 bases from J, leaving 15 bases between. CDR1 KGHSH and CDR2 LQKENI come from the germline V gene. The CDR3 has 15 residues. The CDR3 coding sequence is TGTGCCAGCTCACAGGACTGGACGACAGCCTACGAGCAGTACTTC. As protein: CASSQDWTTAYEQYF.

This sequence joins TRBV10-3 and TRBJ2-2; D not certain. V shed 3 bases and J shed 8 bases, with 10 bases lying between them. CDR1 is ENHRY, CDR2 SYGVKD, per germline. The length of the CDR3 is 13 residues. The chain's CDR3 is CAISEPAGGELFF. The DNA of the CDR3 is TGTGCCATCAGTGAACCCGCTGGGGGGGAGCTGTTTTTT.

J is TRBJ1-2 and V is TRBV28, with a tentative D call TRBD1 (6 bases). Per the germline V gene, CDR1 is MDHEN and CDR2 is SYDVKM. This CDR3 is built from 14 residues. Trimming took 3 bases from V and 5 from J, leaving 13 bases between them. The CDR3 sequence is CASSFIRTGYGYTF. The CDR3 bases are TGTGCCAGCAGTTTTATTCGAACAGGGTATGGCTACACCTTC.

V and J are TRBV5-6 and TRBJ1-1; D ambiguous. The CDR3 loop spans 13 amino acids. The V gene's germline CDR1 is SGHDT and CDR2 YYEEEE. V gave up 3 bases and J gave up 6 bases, with 12 bases separating them. In nucleotides, the CDR3 is TGTGCCAGCAGCTCAGGCGGACGGGCTGAAGCTTTCTTT. Protein: CASSSGGRAEAFF.

J is TRBJ1-5 and V is TRBV18; D unresolved. CDR3 size: 13 residues. The V end lost 1 base, the J end lost 8 bases, and 9 bases lay between the germline ends. Germline values: CDR1 KGHSH, CDR2 LQKENI. DNA for the CDR3: TGTGCCAGCTCACCACGGGATGGGGAGCCCCAGCATTTT. This translates into CASSPRDGEPQHF.

The gene calls are TRBV18 and TRBJ2-1; D gene uncertain. The CDR3 is 15 residues long. The V end lost 6 bases, the J end lost 9 bases, and 21 bases lay between the germline ends. The germline V gene has CDR1 KGHSH and CDR2 LQKENI. The CDR3 DNA sequence: TGTGCCAGCTCCGAACCAGGACGGCTACCGGCTGAGCAGTTCTTC. This translates into CASSEPGRLPAEQFF.

Concerning this clone itself: Other DNA sequences within the sample encode an identical CDR3. The chain joins TRBV7-9 to TRBJ1-4, with a possible D match to TRBD1 (5 bases). The V end lost 4 bases, the J end lost 8 bases, and 11 bases lay between the germline ends. The CDR3 has 13 residues. CDR1 and CDR2 from the germline V gene are SEHNR and FQNEAQ (reference sequence). Here the CDR3 reads CASSWGTGEKLFF. The CDR3 DNA follows: TGTGCCAGCAGCTGGGGGACGGGAGAAAAACTGTTTTTT.